The 20 T cell receptor beta chains below were found in one sample sequenced in a study of blood T cell repertoires in COVID-19. Here immunoSEQ multiplex PCR was the method, and the copy in TCRdb shows in-frame clones only, minus some. The table shows some 150,000 clones, with roughly 79% occurring only once. Sequenced material: peripheral blood. Receptor source: a woman aged 55 to 70 with active or convalescent COVID-19.

The chain recombines TRBV4-1 with TRBJ2-7; perhaps TRBD2 as D (5 bases). Trimming removed 3 bases at V and 0 bases at J, with 21 bases between. Germline lookup yields CDR1 MGHRA and CDR2 YSYEKL. The length of the CDR3 is 18 residues. In DNA form, the CDR3 reads TGCGCCAGCAGCCAGGGCCGCGGTGAGGAGGTAAGCTCCTACGAGCAGTACTTC. Residues: CASSQGRGEEVSSYEQYF.

The chain links TRBV15 to TRBJ1-6; no clear D gene. Trimming cost V 0 bases and J 6 bases, with 6 bases left between them. The germline gives CDR1 LNHNV, CDR2 YYDKDF (reference sequence). CDR3 length: 14 amino acids. CDR3 DNA: TGTGCCACCAGCAGAGATACACCTAATTCACCCCTCCACTTT. It yields the protein CATSRDTPNSPLHF.

This rearrangement joins TRBV27 to TRBJ2-7, with TRBD2 matching 11 bases. Germline CDR1 is MNHEY and CDR2 is SMNVEV (reference sequence). The V and J ends lost 2 bases and 1 base, in that order; junction bases with no gene match: 1. The CDR3 runs 15 residues. This CDR3 reads CASSLGLAGSYEQYF. The CDR3 DNA follows: TGTGCCAGCAGTTTAGGACTAGCGGGTTCCTACGAGCAGTACTTC.

This clone occurred a few times. The V gene is TRBV5-1, the J gene TRBJ2-1, with a possible D match to TRBD2 (5 bases). V lost 4 bases and J 9 bases, leaving 14 bases between the germline ends. CDR3 length: 13 amino acids. Germline V gene lookup returns CDR1 SGHRS and CDR2 YFSETQ. This chain's CDR3 is CASSPSGRGEQFF. DNA for the CDR3: TGCGCCAGCAGCCCCAGTGGCCGGGGTGAGCAGTTCTTC.

This chain uses TRBV7-5 with TRBJ1-5; the D segment call TRBD1 is taken from the table without a DNA check. TRBV7-5 is given as a pseudogene. The CDR3 runs to 13 residues. The CDR3 reads CVRSFHQDRGRHF. The CDR3 DNA reads as TGTGTCAGAAGCTTTCATCAGGACAGGGGTCGGCATTTT.

V and J are TRBV6-6 and TRBJ1-6; 8 positions match TRBD1. CDR1 is MNHNY and CDR2 is SVGAGI in the germline V gene (reference sequence). Trimming removed 0 bases from V and 7 bases from J; junction bases left unmatched: 2. This CDR3 contains 15 residues. The CDR3 loop is CASSYSRTGNSPLHF. CDR3 in DNA: TGTGCCAGCAGTTACTCGAGGACAGGGAATTCACCCCTCCACTTT.

This clone is a singleton in its sample. The chain carries TRBV4-1 and TRBJ2-7, with a tentative D call TRBD2 (5 bases). CDR3 length equals 14 residues. V dropped 4 bases and J dropped 6 bases, with 16 bases sitting between them. Looked up from germline, CDR1 is MGHRA and CDR2 is YSYEKL. The CDR3 DNA sequence: TGCGCCAGCAGCCTTATTAACGGGGTGAGCGAGCAGTACTTC. Amino acid sequence: CASSLINGVSEQYF.

The gene calls are TRBV24-1 and TRBJ2-5; 9 bases are shared with TRBD2. The germline gives CDR1 KGHDR, CDR2 SFDVKD. The CDR3 consists of 16 residues. V lost 6 bases to trimming and J lost 5 bases; unmatched junction nucleotides: 12. In DNA, the CDR3 is TGTGCCACCAGTTTCTTATCGCGGGAGGGCGGGGAGACCCAGTACTTC. Residues: CATSFLSREGGETQYF.

The V and J genes are TRBV5-1 and TRBJ2-1; D is perhaps TRBD2 (5 bases). Looked up from germline, CDR1 is SGHRS and CDR2 is YFSETQ. Between the trimmed V and J ends, which lost 2 bases and 2 bases, there was a span of 14 bases. This CDR3 is 16 amino acids long. In DNA, the CDR3 is TGCGCCAGCAGCTTAGACCATTTGAGGGCCTACAATGAGCAGTTCTTC. As protein: CASSLDHLRAYNEQFF.

This chain joins TRBV18 and TRBJ2-7, with 10 bases aligning to TRBD1. Germline V gives CDR1 KGHSH, CDR2 LQKENI. Trimming at V came to 3 bases and at J to 6 bases, leaving 11 bases not matched to a gene. This CDR3 has 16 amino acids. The CDR3 DNA reads as TGTGCCAGCTCACCTCTGGGTGGGACAGGGGATAGCGAGCAGTACTTC. It specifies CASSPLGGTGDSEQYF.

The chain combines TRBV5-1 with TRBJ1-2; 9 nucleotides line up with TRBD1. J gave up 2 bases and V 3 bases, and 11 bases lay outside the gene matches. CDR3 size: 17 residues. Looked up from germline, CDR1 is SGHRS and CDR2 is YFSETQ. The CDR3 DNA reads as TGCGCCAGCAGCTCCGTGGACAGGGGCGCCGGGAACTATGGCTACACCTTC. Encoded protein: CASSSVDRGAGNYGYTF. Together with reference TRBV5-1 and TRBJ1-2, the CDR3 gives the full variable domain: KAGVTQTPRYLIKTRGQQVTLSCSPISGHRSVSWYQQTPGQGLQFLFEYFSETQRNKGNFPGRFSGRQFSNSRSEMNVSTLELGDSALYLCASSSVDRGAGNYGYTFGSGTRLTVV.

In its sample, this clone was seen once. The CDR3 region has the DNA TGCAGCGGGGAGGTGGGAATGAACACTGAAGCTTTCTTT. Protein product: CSGEVGMNTEAFF. This chain joins TRBV29-1 and TRBJ1-1; D gene unclear. The CDR3 totals 13 residues. Germline V gene sequence: CDR1 SQVTM, CDR2 ANQGSEA. With 7 bases removed from V and 0 bases from J, the gap between germline ends came to 12 bases.

The chain joins TRBV7-9 to TRBJ1-2; tentatively, D is TRBD1 (5 bases). Looked up from germline, CDR1 is SEHNR and CDR2 is FQNEAQ (reference sequence). Trimming cost V 5 bases and J 4 bases, with 17 bases left between them. The CDR3 has 15 residues. CDR3: CASSRGGTPIYGYTF. CDR3 DNA: TGTGCCAGCAGCCGCGGGGGTACTCCAATCTATGGCTACACCTTC.

This clone is judged medium-sized. The chain combines TRBV27 with TRBJ2-5; no firm D call. V was clipped by 3 bases and J by 3 bases, with 8 bases between them. The germline V gene has CDR1 MNHEY and CDR2 SMNVEV (reference sequence). This CDR3 has 13 residues. CDR3 sequence (DNA): TGTGCCAGCAGTTTTGGCAGTAAAGAGACCCAGTACTTC. Its translation is CASSFGSKETQYF.

The CDR3 bases are TGCGCCAGCAGCCAAGTAGTTTCTTCCTACGAGCAGTACTTC. It is translated as CASSQVVSSYEQYF. The rearrangement joins TRBV4-1 to TRBJ2-7; D unclear. V was shortened by 1 base and J by 1 base, with 8 bases between the two germline ends. The germline gives CDR1 MGHRA, CDR2 YSYEKL. CDR3 length equals 14 residues.

The rearrangement joins TRBV21-1 to TRBJ2-7; the DNA was not compared with TRBD1, the D call given in the table. TRBV21-1 is designated a pseudogene. This CDR3 is built from 16 residues. DNA of the CDR3: TGTGCCAGCAGTAAAAAAAGGATCAACAGGGCCTACGAGCAGTACGTC. Amino acid sequence: CASSKKRINRAYEQYV.

This chain joins TRBV7-2 and TRBJ2-3; D might be TRBD2 (6 bases). CDR1 and CDR2 from the germline V gene are SGHTA and FQGNSA. The V end was cut by 5 bases, the J end by 4 bases, with 19 bases between. This CDR3 comprises 16 residues. The CDR3 sequence: CASSRLGRTSADTQYF. CDR3 DNA sequence: TGTGCCAGCAGCCGCTTGGGGAGGACTTCGGCAGATACGCAGTATTTT.

The chain has TRBV2 and TRBJ2-1, with 8 bases lining up with TRBD2. The length of the CDR3 is 15 residues. The germline V gene encodes CDR1 SNHLY and CDR2 FYNNEI. The ends lost 3 bases at V and 5 bases at J; junction bases unmatched: 6. CDR3 nucleotides: TGTGCCAGCAGTGACACCGGGACTAGACACAATGAGCAGTTCTTC. Translation gives CASSDTGTRHNEQFF.

J is TRBJ1-1 and V is TRBV24-1; tentative D call: TRBD1 (5 bases). This CDR3 comprises 14 residues. V dropped 7 bases and J dropped 7 bases, with 18 bases sitting between them. CDR1 and CDR2 from the germline V gene are KGHDR and SFDVKD. The CDR3 here is CATRQREGRGEAFF. The DNA of the CDR3 is TGTGCCACCAGGCAGAGGGAGGGAAGGGGTGAAGCTTTCTTT.

This clone was observed a single time. The rearrangement uses TRBV5-4 and TRBJ2-5; TRBD2 is a possible D gene (6 bases). Germline V gene sequence: CDR1 SGHNT, CDR2 YYREEE (reference sequence). V lost 5 bases and J lost 4, with 18 bases in between. The CDR3 contains 15 residues. For the CDR3, the DNA is TGTGCCAGCAGATTAGACCGGGGGTTTACAGAGACCCAGTACTTC. Amino acids: CASRLDRGFTETQYF.